This TCR beta chain was sequenced for a study of cytomegalovirus exposure and HLA in healthy donors (dated by TCRdb to about 2017). In the study overall: An earlier analysis of several hundred of the donors reported about 250 Gb of sequence data and roughly 110 million unique TCR beta sequences from roughly 180 million T cells. In an earlier analysis of roughly 540 of the donors, high-throughput TCR beta sequencing was used to judge whether each TCR beta V gene segment behaved as functional or pseudogenic. A later analysis re-analyzed previously published TCR beta repertoires from 666 donors and added high-resolution HLA genotyping to study TCR occurrence patterns. HLA typing included class I and class II loci at four-digit resolution. Alongside the repertoire data, information on donor age, sex, ethnicity and CMV serostatus was compiled. The aim of the study was to test whether cataloging public T cell receptors could identify signatures of past pathogen exposure. Of the 350 to 450 genotyped donors, about 84% fell in the genetic ancestry cluster associated with self-reported Caucasian donors. Using immunosequencing, the study profiled T cell repertoires from some 670 subjects and related those repertoires to cytomegalovirus serostatus. Among 398 genotyped donors of the cohort, an average of approximately 240,000 unique TCR beta nucleotide sequences were sequenced per donor, roughly 20% of them non-productive. Along with the approximately 700-subject first cohort, a separate validation cohort of over a hundred different subjects was used. Five DR-DQ haplotypes were treated as single units for association and clustering because of strong linkage in the cohort. Rather than using new phenotypic data, the later analysis identified candidate immune exposures from TCR beta sequences and from how often those sequences occurred across donors. The number of typed donors differed by locus: roughly 629-640 for A, B, C, DRB1 and DQB1; approximately 520 for DQA1; some 610 for DPA1; and roughly 470 for DPB1. The study combined high-throughput TCR immunosequencing, statistical association of individual TCRs with disease status, and machine learning to predict cytomegalovirus infection status. Genome-wide SNP genotypes for about 55% of the 666 donors were used in a later genetic analysis, which treated that subset as a discovery cohort. Every repertoire in the discovery cohort had been generated on one and the same sequencing platform. An early release that covered roughly 600 HLA-typed donors contained approximately 300 gigabases of sequencing data and approximately 85 million unique TCR sequences.

Libraries came from the immunoSEQ multiplex PCR assay. For the multiplex PCR, a mixture combining 60 forward primers for TCR Vbeta segments and 13 reverse primers for TCR Jbeta segments was used. A multiplex PCR assay on genomic DNA amplified the CDR3 region of rearranged TCR beta genes. The amplified TCR beta libraries were sequenced on the Illumina HiSeq System as 87-base-pair reads. As for the authors' bioinformatics: A later analysis counted about 82 million unique TCR beta chains across the 700 or so repertoires, and 9 million to 14 million of these chains were shared by at least two donors. Raw reads were error-corrected and collapsed into unique sequences by a nearest-neighbor algorithm in which closely related sequences were merged to remove PCR and sequencing errors. To assign V, D and J gene segments, CDR3 sequences were aligned to IMGT reference sequences. For a sequence to be retained, a match of at least six nucleotides to both a V gene segment and a J gene segment was required. A rearrangement counted as productive if the CDR3 had no stop codons and remained in frame with V and J, and every other rearrangement counted as non-productive. Following IMGT convention, CDR3 was defined as the stretch from the second conserved V-encoded cysteine up to the conserved J-encoded phenylalanine. The earlier analysis of 500 to 750 of the donors excluded any sequence lacking an unambiguous match to a single V gene segment. An earlier analysis of some 610 of the donors called V segments functional above 56.7% productive rearrangements and segregating when the between-donor standard deviation exceeded 5%. A statistical classification framework was built for diagnosing cytomegalovirus status from the catalog of TCR beta chain sequences. In a later analysis, TCR nucleotide sequences were compared against IMGT/GENE-DB human TR gene sequences so that V and J genes could be assigned. A later analysis assigned CDR3 sequences and most-parsimonious VDJ recombination scenarios with the TCRdist pipeline. In a later analysis, every TCR beta chain was defined by the combination of its CDR3 amino acid sequence and its V-gene family, and reads without a unique V-gene family were dropped. To address suspected cross-contamination and a sequencing artifact, a later analysis removed roughly 640 highly shared, low-generation-probability nucleotide sequences. In a later analysis, a clonal expansion index was calculated for each public chain from normalized within-repertoire ranks of inferred template counts. In a later analysis, generation probabilities were computed using a VDJ recombination model fitted to out-of-frame rearrangements, and the results were checked against IGoR. In a later analysis, hypergeometric tests were used to score TCR-TCR, TCR-HLA and TCR-CMV co-occurrence, with a repertoire-size bias correction applied to TCR pairs. To estimate false discovery rates, a later analysis permuted the HLA or CMV assignments 20 times. In a later analysis, co-occurring TCRs were grouped with DBSCAN, and TCRdist sequence similarity was added when clustering was performed within HLA-allele-positive subsets. For co-occurrence clustering, repertoires with fewer than 30,000 or more than 120,000 public chains were excluded, along with roughly 5 repertoires with anomalous nucleotide sharing. TCRdb carries this immuneACCESS record with in-frame sequences only. Its versions omit some clonotypes, under half of them owing to an unresolved V gene in the studies checked, with the rest unexplained. V, J and clone size reflect that table, while D and trimming were determined from the DNA. For this sample there are 70,000 to 95,000 clones; roughly four fifths appear just once. The ten largest clones represent about 2% of the sample.

The cohort consisted of some 670 healthy bone marrow donors. All cohort members were sampled while nominally healthy, although unrecorded immune exposures were likely present. The donor tested CMV seronegative and was one of the 352 seronegative cohort members. A peripheral blood sample was collected from each donor, and TCR beta sequencing was performed on peripheral blood mononuclear cells. Genomic DNA extraction from the blood cell samples was performed with the Qiagen DNeasy Blood Extraction Kit. The investigation overall reported the following: In a later analysis, TCR association rates were found to vary across HLA loci, with the most associated TCRs seen for DRB1 alleles and the fewest for HLA-C alleles. A further reported finding was that TCR beta sequences accurately predicted the HLA-A and HLA-B alleles for most subjects in the first cohort. V-gene and J-gene trimming of TCR beta chains was associated with a missense DCLRE1C variant in a later genetic analysis, and the association was replicated in an independent cohort. The authors suggested that the approach could potentially be generalized to other disease states and immunological phenotypes. When HLA alleles, especially DR and DQ, strongly co-occurred, TCR associations were difficult to assign to individual alleles. Because HLA typing was unavailable for some donors at each locus, only the typed subset was used in association tests. In both the original and validation cohorts, the classifier was reported to diagnose cytomegalovirus status with high specificity and sensitivity. In vitro tests confirmed that a few of the cytomegalovirus-associated TCR beta chains recognize cytomegalovirus antigens. Only TCR beta chains were sequenced in this cohort, and the absence of alpha or paired-chain data limited detectable features. Because counts were too low, some 17 rarely observed V segments, including chromosome 9 orphons, were left out of the earlier analysis of several hundred of the donors. CMV serostatus was the only immune exposure information available for the cohort. Most CMV-associated TCR beta chains appeared to be HLA-restricted in a later analysis, and the HLA associations seemed to be driven largely by CMV exposure. Linkage disequilibrium might explain the correlated functional status among segregating V segments, but an unknown experimental factor could not be ruled out. Across donors, most TCR sequences were observed very rarely, whereas some public TCRs were present in many individuals. Broadly in line with IMGT annotations, most TCR beta V segments showed up in productive rearrangements about 87% or about 30% of the time in an earlier analysis of approximately 640 of the donors. A later genetic analysis reported fewer N-insertions in productive TCRs among donors in an Asian-associated ancestry cluster than the roughly 700-donor mean. A cluster of highly shared sequence variants was judged likely to represent a technical artifact of the sequencing pipeline. In the study, some 160 TCR beta chains were listed as associated with cytomegalovirus. Compared with equally common non-associated chains, HLA-associated TCR beta chains in a later analysis were more clonally expanded and had lower generation probabilities. Presence/absence analyses assumed roughly uniform sequencing depth across donors, an assumption that may not hold. Some IMGT-functional V segments, including TRBV6-2 and TRBV6-3, could not be told apart with the 87-base-pair reads, so those segments were excluded. At a false discovery rate of 0.05, a later analysis linked under 20,000 TCR beta sequences to specific HLA alleles. Several of the top co-occurrence clusters appeared to be linked to parvovirus B19, influenza, CMV and Epstein-Barr virus, according to a later analysis.

As regards this clone: Which antigen it targets is not known. No base quality values were provided; no much bigger clone lies one nucleotide off.

CDR1 PRHDT and CDR2 FYEKMQ were looked up in the germline V gene (reference sequence). The CDR3 holds 16 amino acids from the cysteine to the phenylalanine. Only the CDR3 DNA is retained, 48 bases long and in frame from the first base. Cut back by 0 bases and 8 bases, the V and J ends lie 18 bases apart. The material sequenced was PBMCs. This TCR derives from a young woman in good health and CMV-seronegative. The chain is encoded by TRBV13 joined to TRBJ2-3; no D gene is confidently identified. The DNA sequence reads TGTGCCAGCAGCTTAGGGACGGCGCCCAGGTGGGTTACGCAGTATTTT. Its protein reads: CASSLGTAPRWVTQYF.